Given below is one T cell receptor (beta chain) in context. Antigen specificity is unknown. J gave up 10 bases and V 2 bases, and 14 bases lay outside the gene matches. CDR1 and CDR2 (germline): SGHTA, FQGNSA. The CDR3 covers 16 residues. These data originate in a study of cytomegalovirus exposure and HLA in healthy donors. PCR used 60 Vbeta primers and 13 Jbeta primers. Sequencing used immunoSEQ multiplex PCR; TCRdb keeps in-frame clones, though not all of them. The repertoire holds approximately 220,000 clones, with over 60% as singletons. Study-level findings and limits: An analysis was carried out at a later point. It showed that HLA-associated TCR beta chains were more clonally expanded than equally common non-associated chains.

Material: PBMCs. This sequence joins TRBV7-2 and TRBJ1-1; 9 nucleotides match TRBD1. The receptor was derived from a man between 40 and 49 years old in good health and CMV-seronegative. The CDR3 sequence: CASSLSRDRGSSGAFF. The CDR3 coding sequence is TGTGCCAGCAGCTTATCCCGTGACAGGGGGTCTTCTGGAGCTTTCTTT. The whole variable domain, remainder taken from reference TRBV7-2 and TRBJ1-1, is GAGVSQSPSNKVTEKGKDVELRCDPISGHTALYWYRQSLGQGLEFLIYFQGNSAPDKSGLPSDRFSAERTGGSVSTLTIQRTQQEDSAVYLCASSLSRDRGSSGAFFGQGTRLTVV.